This entry describes one T cell receptor beta chain. TCRdb re-called the 5' RACE reads and shows each CDR3 protein once, DNA omitted. This repertoire includes 150,000 to 200,000 distinct CDR3 sequences. These data come from a study of monozygotic twins with inflammatory bowel disease. This clonotype was obtained from a human donor with ulcerative colitis or Crohn's disease, or a healthy co-twin of an affected twin (not recorded which). The sequencing input was blood.

The CDR3 loop is CASSWIAGGPAEQFF. V gene TRBV7-2 combines with J gene TRBJ2-1; TCRdb selects TRBD2, and the lack of DNA leaves this call unchecked. The CDR3 covers 15 residues. The germline V gene has CDR1 SGHTA and CDR2 FQGNSA.